Listed below are T cell receptor beta chains from one sample, sequenced in a study of control samples from healthy donors and cancer patients. Libraries were prepared by immunoSEQ multiplex PCR; TCRdb keeps only in-frame clonotypes and omits some of them. The repertoire has 150,000 to 200,000 clones, about 90% of them found once; the top ten carry just over 1.4%. Specimen: blood. Receptor source: a woman aged 50 to 60 in good health. CDR3s include the opening cysteine and the closing phenylalanine or tryptophan. The D gene is left open where the match is weak. Clone size is stated in some rows and not others, as once, few, many or a class when expanded.

V gene: TRBV18; D gene: NA; J gene: TRBJ1-4; clone size: NA; CDR3 DNA: TGTGCCAGCTCACCAAACACGTTCTTCGGGGGAGGGGAAAAACTGTTTTTT; CDR3 protein: CASSPNTFFGGGEKLFF
V gene: TRBV9; D gene: NA; J gene: TRBJ1-1; clone size: NA; CDR3 DNA: TGTGCCAGCTCTTTGGAGGCCATGAACACTGAAGCTTTCTTT; CDR3 protein: CASSLEAMNTEAFF
V gene: TRBV5-6; D gene: NA; J gene: TRBJ2-2; clone size: NA; CDR3 DNA: TGTGCCAGCAGCTTGGACCCGTACACCGGGGAGCTGTTTTTT; CDR3 protein: CASSLDPYTGELFF
V gene: TRBV6-5; D gene: NA; J gene: TRBJ2-5; clone size: NA; CDR3 DNA: TGTGCCAGCAGTTACAACAGAAAAGAGACCCAGTACTTC; CDR3 protein: CASSYNRKETQYF
V gene: TRBV3-1/TRBV3-2; D gene: TRBD1; J gene: TRBJ2-3; clone size: NA; CDR3 DNA: TGTGCCAGCAGCCCCCAACGGGGCAGGGGGCTGTATTTT; CDR3 protein: CASSPQRGRGLYF
V gene: TRBV6-5; D gene: NA; J gene: TRBJ1-1; clone size: NA; CDR3 DNA: TGTGCCAGCAGTTACAAACGGAGGGGGGGGAACACTGAAGCTTTCTTT; CDR3 protein: CASSYKRRGGNTEAFF
V gene: TRBV10-3; D gene: NA; J gene: TRBJ2-4; clone size: NA; CDR3 DNA: TGTGCCATCAGTGTGGGTGGTGGGAGGTTCTTAGCCAAAAACATTCAGTACTTC; CDR3 protein: CAISVGGGRFLAKNIQYF
V gene: TRBV30; D gene: NA; J gene: TRBJ2-3; clone size: NA; CDR3 DNA: TGTGCCTGGAGTCGTGGGGGCCGTAATACGCAGTATTTT; CDR3 protein: CAWSRGGRNTQYF
V gene: TRBV9; D gene: TRBD2; J gene: TRBJ2-3; clone size: NA; CDR3 DNA: TGTGCCAGCACCGTGAACCCGGGGGGTAGCACAGATACGCAGTATTTT; CDR3 protein: CASTVNPGGSTDTQYF
V gene: TRBV5-5; D gene: TRBD1; J gene: TRBJ2-3; clone size: NA; CDR3 DNA: TGTGCCAGCAGGTGGGACAGGACCACAGATACGCAGTATTTT; CDR3 protein: CASRWDRTTDTQYF
V gene: TRBV9; D gene: NA; J gene: TRBJ1-2; clone size: once; CDR3 DNA: TGTGCCAGCAGCGTAGGCGGCAATGGCTACACCTTC; CDR3 protein: CASSVGGNGYTF
V gene: TRBV7-9; D gene: TRBD2; J gene: TRBJ2-3; clone size: NA; CDR3 DNA: TGTGCCAGCAGCTTAGCGCGGGTAGCGGGGGGGCGCGTAGATACGCAGTATTTT; CDR3 protein: CASSLARVAGGRVDTQYF
V gene: TRBV5-1; D gene: TRBD2; J gene: TRBJ2-1; clone size: NA; CDR3 DNA: TGCGCCAGCAGCGGAATTGGCGGACTAGATACAAATGAGCAGTTCTTC; CDR3 protein: CASSGIGGLDTNEQFF
V gene: TRBV4-3; D gene: TRBD1; J gene: TRBJ1-1; clone size: once; CDR3 DNA: TGCGCCAGCAGCCAAGATACTAGCGCGACAGGGGAGTGGAACACTGAAGCTTTCTTT; CDR3 protein: CASSQDTSATGEWNTEAFF
V gene: TRBV5-1; D gene: TRBD2; J gene: TRBJ2-7; clone size: NA; CDR3 DNA: TGCGCCAGCAGCCCGGGGACTAGCGGGATCTACGAGCAGTACTTC; CDR3 protein: CASSPGTSGIYEQYF
V gene: TRBV21-1; D gene: NA; J gene: TRBJ1-1; clone size: NA; CDR3 DNA: TGTGCCAGCAGCAAAAAATGGACAGGGAACACTGAAGCTTTCTTT; CDR3 protein: CASSKKWTGNTEAFF
V gene: TRBV3-1/TRBV3-2; D gene: NA; J gene: TRBJ1-5; clone size: once; CDR3 DNA: TGTGCCAGCAATTTGGCGGCTGGGGGGCCCCAGCATTTT; CDR3 protein: CASNLAAGGPQHF